Sequencing of this TCR beta chain was carried out in a study of blood T cell repertoires in COVID-19. Study details: The United States, Italy and Spain supplied acute and convalescent COVID-19 samples.

Original processing methods: Researchers report that nucleated cell counts were estimated from reference gene primer amplification. Generated by immunoSEQ multiplex PCR, the TCRdb table keeps only in-frame clones and is missing some. The V and J calls and clone size are taken from that table; D and trimming were inferred from the DNA. This sample has around 170,000 clones; under 85% occur once, and the top ten carry 6% to 7%. Input material: peripheral blood. The source is a woman aged 40 to 50 with acute or convalescent COVID-19.

The CDR3 here is CASSPGGAYNEQFF. The CDR3 nucleotides are TGCGCCAGCAGCCCAGGGGGCGCTTACAATGAGCAGTTCTTC. The chain is built from TRBV10-1 and TRBJ2-1; TRBD1 agrees at 8 bases. There are 14 residues in the CDR3. After removal of 6 bases from V and 4 bases from J, the junction contained 5 bases not matched to a gene. Germline loops: CDR1 WNHNN, CDR2 SYGVQD (reference sequence).